One sample yielded the 23 T cell receptor beta chains listed below, sequenced in a study of blood T cell repertoires in COVID-19. Repertoires were generated with immunoSEQ multiplex PCR, while TCRdb's copy carries only in-frame clones and drops some. This repertoire shows around 250,000 clones, roughly 90% found once; its top ten account for 3%. The sample was peripheral blood. The source of these receptors is a woman aged 30 to 39 with active or convalescent COVID-19.

The chain couples TRBV5-6 to TRBJ1-5; D gene unclear. This CDR3 comprises 13 residues. With 0 bases removed from V and 4 bases from J, the gap between germline ends came to 5 bases. Looked up from germline, CDR1 is SGHDT and CDR2 is YYEEEE. The CDR3 protein is CASSLGVNQPQHF. The CDR3 coding sequence is TGTGCCAGCAGCTTGGGAGTTAATCAGCCCCAGCATTTT.

This sequence joins TRBV7-9 and TRBJ1-3; 11 bases are a match to TRBD1. Unmatched junction bases numbered 7, after V lost 2 bases and J lost 1 base. Germline V lookup: CDR1 SEHNR, CDR2 FQNEAQ (reference sequence). CDR3 length: 18 residues. The CDR3 nucleotides are TGTGCCAGCAGCTTATCTTTTGGACAGGGGGCGTCTGGAAACACCATATATTTT. Protein sequence: CASSLSFGQGASGNTIYF. Full variable domain (remainder filled in from reference TRBV7-9 and TRBJ1-3): DTGVSQNPRHKITKRGQNVTFRCDPISEHNRLYWYRQTLGQGPEFLTYFQNEAQLEKSRLLSDRFSAERPKGSFSTLEIQRTEQGDSAMYLCASSLSFGQGASGNTIYFGEGSWLTVV.

The chain joins TRBV5-6 to TRBJ1-2, with TRBD1 matching over 9 bases. Trimming cost V 4 bases and J 7 bases; bases outside gene matches: 8. The CDR3 has 14 amino acids. Germline CDR1 and CDR2: SGHDT and YYEEEE. The CDR3: CASSPPGTGLGYTF. DNA of the CDR3: TGTGCCAGCAGCCCGCCCGGGACAGGGCTTGGCTACACCTTC.

V usage is TRBV11-3 and J usage is TRBJ2-3; 10 bases map to TRBD2. The V and J ends lost 2 bases and 14 bases, in that order; junction bases with no gene match: 7. Germline CDR1 SGHNT, CDR2 YENEEA. The CDR3 runs to 13 residues. The CDR3 coding sequence is TGTGCCAGCAGCTTATCCTCCGGGACTAGCGTGTATTTT. Translated, it gives CASSLSSGTSVYF.

CDR3 region: CASSNSPPDRVVLGSNQPQHF. In DNA form, the CDR3 reads TGTGCCAGCAGCAATTCCCCCCCGGACAGGGTAGTGTTGGGGAGCAATCAGCCCCAGCATTTT. This chain joins TRBV21-1 and TRBJ1-5; the table's D call, TRBD1, has no DNA check behind it. TRBV21-1 is a documented pseudogene. The CDR3 is 21 amino acids.

The rearrangement links TRBV21-1 to TRBJ2-1; TRBD2 reflects the table's D call only, with no check against the DNA. TRBV21-1 counts as a pseudogene. CDR3 size: 17 residues. CDR3 sequence reads: CASSKGTRQGGHNEQFF. As DNA, the CDR3 is TGTGCCAGCAGCAAAGGGACTAGGCAGGGAGGACACAATGAGCAGTTCTTC.

The V and J genes are TRBV7-4 and TRBJ2-7, with TRBD2 identical over 12 bases. The junction had 15 bases not matched to a gene; V was cut back by 7 bases and J by 5 bases. The CDR3 extends over 17 amino acids. Germline V CDR1 and CDR2: SGHVT, SQSDAQ. CDR3 in DNA: TGTGCCAGCACCCCGATAGCCCTAGCGGGGGGGAGCGACGAGCAGTACTTC. It codes for CASTPIALAGGSDEQYF.

The chain employs TRBV4-2 and TRBJ2-3; weak D call: TRBD1 (5 bases). Germline V gene sequence: CDR1 LGHNA, CDR2 YNFKEQ. Between the trimmed V and J ends, which lost 0 bases and 6 bases, there was a span of 10 bases. The CDR3 sequence is 14 residues long. The CDR3 DNA reads as TGTGCCAGCAGCCAAGAAAAGGGGTCGGATACGCAGTATTTT. Residues: CASSQEKGSDTQYF.

CDR3 in amino acids: CAISTPDTVTSSGANVLTF. For the CDR3, the DNA is TGTGCCATCAGTACCCCCGACACAGTTACTAGCTCTGGGGCCAACGTCCTGACTTTC. This chain uses TRBV10-3 with TRBJ2-6, with a weak D call TRBD2 (5 bases). V dropped 5 bases and J dropped 0 bases, with 20 bases sitting between them. This CDR3 region has 19 residues. Germline-derived CDR1 and CDR2 are ENHRY and SYGVKD.

The chain recombines TRBV6-5 with TRBJ1-1, with unresolved D. CDR3 length: 15 residues. Germline CDR1 reads MNHEY; CDR2 reads SVGAGI. The V end was cut by 6 bases, the J end by 0 bases, with 14 bases between. The CDR3 region is CASRLGPNMNTEAFF. CDR3 bases: TGTGCCAGCAGACTAGGGCCCAATATGAACACTGAAGCTTTCTTT.

This chain joins TRBV5-4 and TRBJ2-3; 7 nucleotides agree with TRBD1. V dropped 4 bases and J dropped 4; count of bases not matched to a gene: 6. The V gene's germline CDR1 is SGHNT and CDR2 YYREEE (reference sequence). The CDR3 loop spans 14 amino acids. CDR3 amino acids: CASSRQGQADTQYF. For the CDR3, the DNA is TGTGCCAGCAGCCGACAGGGCCAAGCAGATACGCAGTATTTT.

This chain links TRBV4-2 with TRBJ1-6, with TRBD1 identical over 8 bases. Germline V lookup: CDR1 LGHNA, CDR2 YNFKEQ. J was trimmed by 3 bases and V by 0 bases; bases with no gene match: 4. The CDR3 contains 17 residues. The CDR3 is CASSQEPTGDYNSPLHF. The DNA for the CDR3 is TGTGCCAGCAGCCAAGAACCGACAGGGGACTATAATTCACCCCTCCACTTT.

At least ten counts were recorded for this clone. The chain uses TRBV6-6 and TRBJ2-7, with 8 bases fitting TRBD1. After removal of 5 bases from V and 6 bases from J, the junction contained 9 bases not matched to a gene. The CDR3 runs to 14 residues. Germline CDR1 is MNHNY and CDR2 is SVGAGI (reference sequence). CDR3 loop: CASSPAPDRAEQYF. The CDR3 coding sequence is TGTGCCAGCAGTCCCGCCCCGGACAGGGCCGAGCAGTACTTC.

The J gene is TRBJ2-5, the V gene TRBV4-3; 7 nucleotides match TRBD2. CDR1 is LGHNA and CDR2 is YSLEER in the germline V gene. J was trimmed by 1 base and V by 1 base; bases with no gene match: 3. This CDR3 spans 15 amino acids. CDR3 DNA: TGCGCCAGCAGCCAAGCCGGCGGGGGCCAAGAGACCCAGTACTTC. This gives the protein CASSQAGGGQETQYF.

This clone was detected once. V usage is TRBV6-5 and J usage is TRBJ2-5; 9 nucleotides match TRBD1. Germline assignment: CDR1 MNHEY and CDR2 SVGAGI. The CDR3 loop spans 15 amino acids. Trimming took 7 bases from V and 5 from J; bases not matched to a gene: 11. The CDR3: CASTEGGQGAETQYF. CDR3 in DNA: TGTGCCAGCACCGAAGGGGGACAGGGAGCCGAGACCCAGTACTTC.

The gene calls are TRBV7-3 and TRBJ2-5, with a possible D match to TRBD1 (5 bases). Germline CDR1 reads SGHTA; CDR2 reads FQGTGA. The CDR3 is made up of 13 amino acids. V was clipped by 3 bases and J by 3 bases, with 8 bases between them. The CDR3 sequence is CASSLAREETQYF. In nucleotides, the CDR3 is TGTGCCAGCAGCTTGGCCAGGGAAGAGACCCAGTACTTC.

As DNA, the CDR3 is TGTGCCAGCAGTGTCGACAGTAGCCGGACCTCCTACGAGCAGTACTTC. As protein: CASSVDSSRTSYEQYF. V is TRBV6-1 and J is TRBJ2-7; TRBD1 is a possible D gene (5 bases). Trimming removed 4 bases from V and 0 bases from J, with 16 bases in between. In germline, CDR1 is MNHNS, CDR2 SASEGT. CDR3 length equals 16 residues.

J is TRBJ2-3 and V is TRBV6-2 or TRBV6-3, with D tentatively TRBD1 (5 bases). V dropped 6 bases and J dropped 0 bases, with 10 bases sitting between them. CDR3 length: 14 amino acids. Germline values: CDR1 MNHEY, CDR2 SVGEGT. This chain's CDR3 is CASSKGSSTDTQYF. The CDR3 region has the DNA TGTGCCAGCAGCAAGGGGTCTAGCACAGATACGCAGTATTTT.

On this clone: An end of the junction does not agree with germline; a read error may underlie this. The chain recombines TRBV5-3 with TRBJ2-7; 8 nucleotides agree with TRBD2. TRBV5-3 is annotated as an ORF whose role is uncertain. CDR3 length equals 13 residues. The CDR3 DNA sequence: TGTGCCAGAAGCTTCGGGAGGGCGACGGTCTACGACTTC. The encoded protein is CARSFGRATVYDF.

A single count supports this clone. The chain is built from TRBV19 and TRBJ1-1, with a weak D call TRBD1 (6 bases). The CDR3 runs to 14 residues. Germline CDR1 is LNHDA and CDR2 is SQIVND (reference sequence). Between the trimmed V and J ends, which lost 7 bases and 8 bases, there was a span of 20 bases. In nucleotides, the CDR3 is TGTGCCAGTACCTCTCCCTCGGACAGCTTAGAAGCTTTCTTT. This translates into CASTSPSDSLEAFF.

V gene TRBV5-8 combines with J gene TRBJ1-5, with a possible D match to TRBD1 (6 bases). The ends were cut back, 3 bases at V and 7 bases at J, with 26 bases in the middle. The CDR3 runs to 18 residues. The germline V gene encodes CDR1 SGHTS and CDR2 YDEGEE. The CDR3 reads CASSSDDVWTDRYQPQHF. CDR3 coding DNA: TGTGCCAGCAGCTCCGACGACGTTTGGACAGATCGCTACCAGCCCCAGCATTTT.

The rearrangement uses TRBV25-1 and TRBJ1-3, with a weak D call TRBD1 (6 bases). This CDR3 region has 16 residues. The V and J ends lost 1 base and 4 bases respectively, with 14 bases between them. CDR1 is MGHDK and CDR2 is SYGVNS in the germline V gene. CDR3 in DNA: TGTGCCAGCAGTGAATGGGGGGGGCCTGGGGGAAACACCATATATTTT. It encodes CASSEWGGPGGNTIYF. The variable domain in full, with the rest retrieved from reference TRBV25-1 and TRBJ1-3, is EADIYQTPRYLVIGTGKKITLECSQTMGHDKMYWYQQDPGMELHLIHYSYGVNSTEKGDLSSESTVSRIRTEHFPLTLESARPSHTSQYLCASSEWGGPGGNTIYFGEGSWLTVV.

Here the CDR3 reads CASSLGAGGPQHF. For the CDR3, the DNA is TGTGCCAGCAGCTTGGGGGCGGGGGGACCCCAGCATTTT. J is TRBJ1-5 and V is TRBV5-6, with D perhaps matching TRBD1 (5 bases). Looked up from germline, CDR1 is SGHDT and CDR2 is YYEEEE. CDR3 length equals 13 residues. V lost 0 bases and J 10 bases, leaving 11 bases between the germline ends.